A single sample is the source of the 8 T cell receptor beta chains below, sequenced in a study of T cells in localized non-small cell lung cancer. Assay used: immunoSEQ multiplex PCR; TCRdb lists only in-frame clones, some missing. The sample carries more than 2,500 clones, under 20% recorded once. Here the sequenced sample was lung tumor tissue, taken before any cancer treatment. All receptors derive from a man between 40 and 70 years old with stage I squamous cell lung carcinoma.

This clone has a handful of counts. The chain links TRBV4-1 to TRBJ2-7, with D possibly being TRBD2 (6 bases). Germline loops: CDR1 MGHRA, CDR2 YSYEKL. The length of the CDR3 is 15 residues. Trimming stripped 1 base from V and 3 bases from J, with 13 bases between. CDR3 sequence reads: CASSQVPQGGYEQYF. In DNA, the CDR3 is TGCGCCAGCAGCCAAGTACCCCAGGGAGGCTACGAGCAGTACTTC.

The chain links TRBV11-3 to TRBJ2-7; no clear D gene. Germline CDR1 SGHNT, CDR2 YENEEA. The CDR3 totals 15 residues. The V end lost 3 bases, the J end lost 1 base, and 13 bases lay between the germline ends. CDR3 DNA sequence: TGTGCCAGCAGCTTCCCGGTGGGCAGTTCCTACGAGCAGTACTTC. The encoded protein is CASSFPVGSSYEQYF. The complete variable domain, with remaining parts taken from reference TRBV11-3 and TRBJ2-7, reads EAGVVQSPRYKIIEKKQPVAFWCNPISGHNTLYWYLQNLGQGPELLIRYENEEAVDDSQLPKDRFSAERLKGVDSTLKIQPAELGDSAVYLCASSFPVGSSYEQYFGPGTRLTVT.

This clone was detected a few times. The chain uses TRBV28 and TRBJ1-2, with 10 nucleotides matching TRBD1. The CDR3 is made up of 15 amino acids. Trimming cost V 8 bases and J 7 bases; bases outside gene matches: 13. Germline-derived CDR1 and CDR2 are MDHEN and SYDVKM. The CDR3 region is CASSPSGQGNGGYTF. CDR3 DNA: TGTGCCAGCTCCCCCTCGGGACAGGGGAACGGTGGCTACACCTTC.

The rearrangement uses TRBV6-8 and TRBJ1-5; no clear D gene. This CDR3 has 15 amino acids. Germline CDR1 MNHGY, CDR2 SAAAGT. V was shortened by 5 bases and J by 0 bases, with 11 bases between the two germline ends. CDR3 loop: CASSVQDGSNQPQHF. CDR3 sequence (DNA): TGTGCCAGCAGTGTCCAGGACGGTAGCAATCAGCCCCAGCATTTT.

The rearrangement links TRBV6-8 to TRBJ2-4, with D possibly called TRBD1 or TRBD2 (5 bases each). Trimming took off 6 bases at V and 1 base at J, with 7 bases between the two ends. Germline assignment: CDR1 MNHGY and CDR2 SAAAGT. This CDR3 has 13 residues. The CDR3 is CASRRDAKNIQYF. Here the CDR3 DNA reads TGTGCCAGCAGGAGGGACGCCAAAAACATTCAGTACTTC.

This clone has only a few counts. The gene calls are TRBV19 and TRBJ2-1; 9 bases fit TRBD2. This CDR3 comprises 12 residues. V dropped 4 bases and J dropped 10; count of bases not matched to a gene: 2. Germline CDR1 and CDR2: LNHDA and SQIVND (reference sequence). CDR3 DNA: TGTGCCAGTAGTAGCGGGGGGGCGGAGCAGTTCTTC. Protein product: CASSSGGAEQFF.

The chain recombines TRBV19 with TRBJ1-3; D gene ambiguous. The germline gives CDR1 LNHDA, CDR2 SQIVND (reference sequence). This CDR3 has 18 amino acids. The V end lost 5 bases, the J end lost 1 base, and 21 bases lay between the germline ends. This CDR3 is CASSWVLTAGSSGNTIYF. CDR3 nucleotides: TGTGCCAGTAGTTGGGTATTAACAGCCGGTTCGTCTGGAAACACCATATATTTT.

By share, this clone ranks as large (0.1 to 1%). This rearrangement joins TRBV23-1 to TRBJ1-4; D unclear. TRBV23-1 is noted as an ORF with a role that remains uncertain. The CDR3 loop spans 13 amino acids. V was clipped by 6 bases and J by 6 bases, with 11 bases between them. The CDR3 DNA is TGCGCCAGCAGCTTGGTGTTGGATGAAAAACTGTTTTTT. Its translation: CASSLVLDEKLFF.